This TCR beta chain was sequenced during a study of cytomegalovirus exposure and HLA in healthy donors. In germline, CDR1 is SGHDT, CDR2 YYEEEE. CDR3 length: 18 amino acids. V dropped 6 bases and J dropped 7 bases, with 26 bases sitting between them. Amplification used 60 Vbeta primers and 13 Jbeta primers. Profiled with immunoSEQ multiplex PCR; TCRdb holds only in-frame clones, not every one. The table has roughly 140,000 clones, 75% to 90% seen once. The chain links TRBV5-6 to TRBJ1-6, with a possible D match to TRBD1 (5 bases). This TCR derives from a man aged 35 to 55 in good health and CMV-seronegative. Sequencing used PBMCs. CDR3 sequence (DNA): TGTGCCAGCACCGCTTCGAGAACCGCACGGGGGAGGAATTCACCCCTCCACTTT. Protein: CASTASRTARGRNSPLHF.